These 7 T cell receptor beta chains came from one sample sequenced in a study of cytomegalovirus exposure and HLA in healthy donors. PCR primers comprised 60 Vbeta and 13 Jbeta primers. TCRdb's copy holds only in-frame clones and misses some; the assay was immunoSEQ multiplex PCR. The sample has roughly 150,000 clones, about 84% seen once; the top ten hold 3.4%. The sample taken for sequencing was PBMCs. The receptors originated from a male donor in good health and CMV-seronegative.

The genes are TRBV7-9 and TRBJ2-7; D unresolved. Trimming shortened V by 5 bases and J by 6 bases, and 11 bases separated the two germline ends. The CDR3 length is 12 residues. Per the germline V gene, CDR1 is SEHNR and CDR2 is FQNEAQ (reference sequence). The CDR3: CASSRVESEQYF. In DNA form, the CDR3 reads TGTGCCAGCAGCCGGGTTGAGTCCGAGCAGTACTTC.

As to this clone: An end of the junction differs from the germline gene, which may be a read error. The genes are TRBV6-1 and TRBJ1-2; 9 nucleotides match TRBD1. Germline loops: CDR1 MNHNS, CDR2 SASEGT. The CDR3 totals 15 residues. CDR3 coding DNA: TGTGCCAGCACTGAAAGACCGGGACAGGGCTATGGCTACACCTTC. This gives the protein CASTERPGQGYGYTF.

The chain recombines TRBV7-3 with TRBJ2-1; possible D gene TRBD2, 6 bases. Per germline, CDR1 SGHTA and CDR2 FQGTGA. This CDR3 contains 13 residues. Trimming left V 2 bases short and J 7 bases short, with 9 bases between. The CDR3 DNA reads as TGTGCCAGCAGCTTAGTAGGGAGGAATGAGCAGTTCTTC. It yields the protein CASSLVGRNEQFF.

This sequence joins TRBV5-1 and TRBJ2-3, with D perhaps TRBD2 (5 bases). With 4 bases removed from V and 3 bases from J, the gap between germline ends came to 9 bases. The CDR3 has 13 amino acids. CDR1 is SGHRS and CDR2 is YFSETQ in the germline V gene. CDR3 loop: CASSVVATDTQYF. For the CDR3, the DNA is TGCGCCAGCAGCGTAGTAGCGACAGATACGCAGTATTTT.

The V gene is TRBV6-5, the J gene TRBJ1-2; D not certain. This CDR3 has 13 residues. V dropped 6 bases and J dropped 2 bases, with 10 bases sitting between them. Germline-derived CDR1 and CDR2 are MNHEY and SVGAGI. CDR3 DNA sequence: TGTGCCAGCAGGTCCCGGTCCAACTATGGCTACACCTTC. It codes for CASRSRSNYGYTF.

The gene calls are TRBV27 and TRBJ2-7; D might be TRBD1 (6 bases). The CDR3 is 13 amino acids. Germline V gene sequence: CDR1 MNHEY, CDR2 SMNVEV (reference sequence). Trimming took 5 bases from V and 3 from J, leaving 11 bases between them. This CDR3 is CASSLGTNYEQYF. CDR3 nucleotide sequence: TGTGCCAGCAGTCTGGGGACAAACTACGAGCAGTACTTC.

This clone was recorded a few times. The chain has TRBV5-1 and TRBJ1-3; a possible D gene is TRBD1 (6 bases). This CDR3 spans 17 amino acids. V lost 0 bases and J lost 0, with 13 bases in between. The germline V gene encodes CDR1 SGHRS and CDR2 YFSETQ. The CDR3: CASSLAGGATSGNTIYF. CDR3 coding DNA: TGCGCCAGCAGCTTGGCCGGGGGGGCTACCTCTGGAAACACCATATATTTT.